The 21 T cell receptor beta chains presented below share a single source sample, sequenced in a study of Graves' ophthalmopathy and Graves' hyperthyroidism. The sequenced template was RNA, covering the TCR beta CDR3 region. HTBI primers were employed in first-round RT-PCR, then a second-round multiplex PCR followed. TCRdb re-called the multiplex PCR reads with MiXCR, one entry per CDR3 protein. Here the sample spans approximately 500,000 distinct CDR3 sequences, approximately 15% being singletons. What was sequenced was blood. The receptors were gathered from a woman in her 30s with Graves' ophthalmopathy.

This clonotype was seen repeatedly, ten times or more. The CDR3, as DNA: TGCAGTGCTAGAGACGGGACAGGGGACACCGGGGAGCTGTTTTTT. Its protein product is CSARDGTGDTGELFF. This rearrangement joins TRBV20-1 to TRBJ2-2, with TRBD1 matching 10 bases. This CDR3 has 15 residues. Germline trimming cut 0 bases from V and 3 bases from J; bases unmatched to any gene: 1. Germline assignment: CDR1 DFQATT and CDR2 SNEGSKA (reference sequence).

This clonotype was seen repeatedly, ten times or more. The V gene is TRBV4-1, the J gene TRBJ1-1; D unclear. Trimming cost V 1 base and J 0 bases, with 15 bases left between them. This CDR3 is built from 17 residues. The germline V gene encodes CDR1 MGHRA and CDR2 YSYEKL. The CDR3 reads CASSQGRFSTVNTEAFF. In DNA, the CDR3 is TGCGCCAGCAGCCAAGGAAGGTTTTCTACAGTGAACACTGAAGCTTTCTTT.

The V gene is TRBV30, the J gene TRBJ2-4, with 9 bases aligning to TRBD1. The CDR3 is 18 amino acids. Looked up from germline, CDR1 is GTSNPN and CDR2 is SVGIG (reference sequence). After removal of 5 bases from V and 0 bases from J, the junction contained 14 bases not matched to a gene. CDR3 DNA sequence: TGTGCCTGGGGACTACAGGGGGCAGGGACCCTAGCCAAAAACATTCAGTACTTC. It translates to CAWGLQGAGTLAKNIQYF.

The CDR3 DNA reads TGTGCCAGCAGTCTACGGGGGACTAGCGGGACGGGTTACGAGCAGTACTTC. The encoded protein is CASSLRGTSGTGYEQYF. V is TRBV6-2 or TRBV6-3 and J is TRBJ2-7; 13 bases map to TRBD2. Looked up from germline, CDR1 is MNHEY and CDR2 is SVGEGT. Unmatched junction bases numbered 11, after V lost 5 bases and J lost 4 bases. There are 17 residues in the CDR3.

The sample holds many counts of this clonotype. This sequence joins TRBV12-3 or TRBV12-4 and TRBJ1-1, with D perhaps matching TRBD1 (5 bases). Between the trimmed V and J ends, which lost 6 bases and 0 bases, there was a span of 8 bases. The CDR3 totals 13 residues. CDR3 nucleotide sequence: TGTGCCAGCAGCCCGACAGTGAACACTGAAGCTTTCTTT. Its translation: CASSPTVNTEAFF.

A few counts support this clonotype. The rearrangement uses TRBV29-1 and TRBJ2-2; D possibly corresponds to TRBD1 (5 bases). The CDR3 covers 14 residues. Germline V gives CDR1 SQVTM, CDR2 ANQGSEA. Trimming removed 4 bases at V and 5 bases at J, with 14 bases between. The chain's CDR3 is CSVVYQGWTGELFF. CDR3 in DNA: TGCAGCGTTGTTTACCAGGGTTGGACCGGGGAGCTGTTTTTT.

The chain joins TRBV28 to TRBJ2-2; 7 bases map to TRBD2. Trimming cost V 2 bases and J 2 bases; bases outside gene matches: 8. Germline-derived CDR1 and CDR2 are MDHEN and SYDVKM. The CDR3 spans 17 residues. CDR3 region: CASSLRSGLLNTGELFF. CDR3 DNA: TGTGCCAGCAGTTTAAGGTCGGGACTACTAAACACCGGGGAGCTGTTTTTT.

Concerning this clonotype: A read error may account for a junction end that differs from germline. CDR3 amino acids: CASSFSLGGELVF. The CDR3 DNA sequence: TGTGCCAGCAGTTTTAGCTTGGGCGGGGAGCTGGTTTTT. V usage is TRBV6-2 or TRBV6-3 and J usage is TRBJ2-2; D may be TRBD2 (6 bases). The CDR3 has 13 residues. The V gene's germline CDR1 is MNHEY and CDR2 SVGEGT.

This clonotype was picked up many times. V and J are TRBV6-5 and TRBJ2-7; D is tentatively TRBD1 or TRBD2 (5 bases each). In germline, CDR1 is MNHEY, CDR2 SVGAGI. The CDR3 runs to 14 residues. Trimming left V 4 bases short and J 6 bases short, with 16 bases between. The CDR3 is CASSWPGRRGEQYF. DNA of the CDR3: TGTGCCAGCAGTTGGCCGGGACGCCGGGGCGAGCAGTACTTC.

This clonotype was seen repeatedly, ten times or more. The chain uses TRBV28 and TRBJ2-7; TRBD1 or TRBD2 may be the D gene (5 bases each). Germline-derived CDR1 and CDR2 are MDHEN and SYDVKM. The CDR3 runs 13 residues. V gave up 5 bases and J gave up 2 bases, with 10 bases separating them. CDR3 DNA: TGTGCCAGCAGTCGCCGGGACCCCTACGAGCAGTACTTC. This sequence encodes CASSRRDPYEQYF.

This clonotype was seen at least ten times. This sequence joins TRBV20-1 and TRBJ2-7; D remains ambiguous. This CDR3 spans 15 amino acids. V was cut by 1 base and J by 6 bases, with 19 bases left in between. CDR1 and CDR2 (germline): DFQATT, SNEGSKA (reference sequence). CDR3 in DNA: TGCAGTGCTAGAGGTAGCCAGCGAGGTACCTTCGAGCAGTACTTC. Translating gives CSARGSQRGTFEQYF.

Many counts were recorded for this clonotype. The chain joins TRBV11-2 to TRBJ2-7; D perhaps matches TRBD1 (6 bases). The CDR3 spans 15 residues. Germline V gene lookup returns CDR1 SGHAT and CDR2 FQNNGV. Between the trimmed V and J ends, which lost 6 bases and 6 bases, there was a span of 21 bases. CDR3 DNA: TGTGCCAGCAGACCCTTAATGACAGGCCCACTCGAGCAGTACTTC. It encodes CASRPLMTGPLEQYF.

This chain uses TRBV6-2 or TRBV6-3 with TRBJ2-5; tentatively, D is TRBD1 or TRBD2 (5 bases each). Trimming left V 4 bases short and J 5 bases short, with 14 bases between. This CDR3 contains 14 residues. Per germline, CDR1 MNHEY and CDR2 SVGEGT. Written as DNA, the CDR3 is TGTGCCAGCAGTTTGTGGGGGTTTCGTGAGACCCAGTACTTC. Translation gives CASSLWGFRETQYF.

J is TRBJ2-7 and V is TRBV6-1; D is possibly TRBD1 (5 bases). This CDR3 region has 13 residues. V shed 9 bases and J shed 0 bases, with 12 bases lying between them. CDR1 and CDR2 (germline): MNHNS, SASEGT. The CDR3: CASLTVGSYEQYF. Here the CDR3 DNA reads TGTGCCAGTCTGACAGTTGGCTCCTACGAGCAGTACTTC.

In this sample, this clonotype turned up many times. The rearrangement uses TRBV20-1 and TRBJ2-7; the D gene is possibly TRBD2 (5 bases). This CDR3 has 11 residues. V was pared by 7 bases and J by 6 bases, with 13 bases between. Germline loops: CDR1 DFQATT, CDR2 SNEGSKA (reference sequence). In DNA form, the CDR3 reads TGCAGTGTACTAGGTCGTGGCGAGCAGTACTTC. It specifies CSVLGRGEQYF.

The table lists this clonotype with many counts. V is TRBV20-1 and J is TRBJ1-2, with a tentative D call TRBD1 (5 bases). V gave up 5 bases and J gave up 3 bases, with 10 bases separating them. Germline loops: CDR1 DFQATT, CDR2 SNEGSKA (reference sequence). The CDR3 is 12 residues long. This chain's CDR3 is CSALTDDYGYTF. In nucleotides, the CDR3 is TGCAGTGCTCTGACAGATGACTATGGCTACACCTTC.

This clonotype has a count of ten or more. This sequence joins TRBV6-1 and TRBJ2-7; a weak D match, TRBD1 (6 bases). This CDR3 is 14 amino acids long. Per the germline V gene, CDR1 is MNHNS and CDR2 is SASEGT. V lost 8 bases and J lost 3, with 17 bases in between. The DNA for the CDR3 is TGTGCCAGCCATCCCGGGACACCTAACTACGAGCAGTACTTC. It translates to CASHPGTPNYEQYF.

At least ten counts were recorded for this clonotype. The rearrangement links TRBV12-3 or TRBV12-4 to TRBJ1-2; 7 positions match TRBD1. Trimming took 6 bases from V and 3 from J; bases not matched to a gene: 4. CDR3 size: 13 residues. This chain's CDR3 is CASRAGTDYGYTF. The CDR3 DNA follows: TGTGCCAGCAGGGCCGGGACAGACTATGGCTACACCTTC.

This clonotype was seen a few times. This chain uses TRBV6-1 with TRBJ2-2; D is unresolved. Trimming took off 4 bases at V and 4 bases at J, with 22 bases between the two ends. The CDR3 extends over 18 amino acids. Germline V gene sequence: CDR1 MNHNS, CDR2 SASEGT. CDR3 nucleotide sequence: TGTGCCAGCAGTGGCGATCTACACTCTTCGAACCCCACCGGGGAGCTGTTTTTT. As protein: CASSGDLHSSNPTGELFF.

Only a few counts were recorded for this clonotype. V and J are TRBV4-1 and TRBJ2-2, with D possibly being TRBD1 (5 bases). This CDR3 is 16 amino acids long. V lost 1 base, J lost 6 bases, and 15 bases lay in between. Germline lookup yields CDR1 MGHRA and CDR2 YSYEKL. CDR3 amino acids: CASSQGPGIAPGELFF. Written as DNA, the CDR3 is TGCGCCAGCAGCCAAGGCCCAGGGATCGCTCCCGGGGAGCTGTTTTTT.

In its sample, this clonotype was seen many times. V is TRBV10-2 and J is TRBJ2-7; 7 positions agree with TRBD1. The V gene's germline CDR1 is WSHSY and CDR2 SAAADI. This CDR3 spans 17 amino acids. V shed 4 bases, J shed 0 bases, and the junction held 12 bases outside the gene matches. The CDR3 sequence is CASSVPLDRLYSYEQYF. Written as DNA, the CDR3 is TGCGCCAGCAGTGTTCCCTTGGACAGGCTCTACTCCTACGAGCAGTACTTC.